Listed here are 19 T cell receptor beta chains from one sample, sequenced in a study of tumor T cells in aggressive B-cell lymphoma. The protocol was immunoSEQ multiplex PCR, while the TCRdb copy is restricted to in-frame clones and leaves out a portion. The sample consists of 9,000 or so clones, more than 75% of them appearing once. The specimen was tumor tissue. These receptors all stem from an adult with diffuse large B cell lymphoma.

The genes are TRBV28 and TRBJ1-1; 7 nucleotides agree with TRBD1. The CDR3 loop spans 15 amino acids. Losses at the gene ends were 4 bases for V and 4 bases for J; bases not matched to a gene: 9. CDR1 is MDHEN, CDR2 SYDVKM, per germline. CDR3 loop: CASSSHRGRTTEAFF. CDR3 bases: TGTGCCAGCAGTTCACACAGGGGCCGCACCACTGAAGCTTTCTTT.

The gene calls are TRBV19 and TRBJ2-1, with a possible D match to TRBD1 (5 bases). V was trimmed by 1 base and J by 4 bases, leaving 14 bases between them. The CDR3 runs 16 residues. CDR1 is LNHDA, CDR2 SQIVND, per germline (reference sequence). In nucleotides, the CDR3 is TGTGCCAGTAGTATAGTTGGGCAGGGCCCTTACAATGAGCAGTTCTTC. Amino acids: CASSIVGQGPYNEQFF.

This chain joins TRBV2 and TRBJ2-7, with TRBD1 matching over 7 bases. Looked up from germline, CDR1 is SNHLY and CDR2 is FYNNEI. The V and J ends lost 4 bases and 10 bases, in that order; junction bases with no gene match: 7. The CDR3 contains 12 residues. CDR3 nucleotides: TGTGCCAGCAGTGCCGACAGAGGGGGCCAGTACTTC. It codes for CASSADRGGQYF.

The chain combines TRBV4-2 with TRBJ1-2; D is undetermined. The V and J ends lost 1 base and 10 bases respectively, with 10 bases between them. The CDR3 loop spans 12 amino acids. Germline V gene sequence: CDR1 LGHNA, CDR2 YNFKEQ. In DNA, the CDR3 is TGTGCCAGCAGCCAAGTTCCCGGAGACTACACCTTC. Its translation: CASSQVPGDYTF.

The chain combines TRBV6-5 with TRBJ2-7, with 11 bases lining up with TRBD1. V lost 7 bases and J lost 5; bases outside the gene matches: 10. This CDR3 is built from 15 residues. CDR1 is MNHEY and CDR2 is SVGAGI in the germline V gene. DNA of the CDR3: TGTGCCAGCACATGGACAGGGGGCGCGTTGCACGAGCAGTACTTC. It translates to CASTWTGGALHEQYF.

The chain couples TRBV7-2 to TRBJ1-2, with D possibly matching TRBD1 (5 bases). The germline gives CDR1 SGHTA, CDR2 FQGNSA. The CDR3 covers 14 residues. Trimming removed 1 base at V and 1 base at J, with 7 bases between. CDR3 DNA sequence: TGTGCCAGCAGCTTAGGCGGGGGTAACTATGGCTACACCTTC. The encoded protein is CASSLGGGNYGYTF.

This clone was observed a handful of times. The chain recombines TRBV28 with TRBJ1-3; D is perhaps TRBD1 (5 bases). Germline V CDR1 and CDR2: MDHEN, SYDVKM. The length of the CDR3 is 16 residues. The V end lost 6 bases, the J end lost 1 base, and 16 bases lay between the germline ends. For the CDR3, the DNA is TGTGCCAGCAGGACGGGGGGGGACCAATCTGGAAACACCATATATTTT. Translated, it gives CASRTGGDQSGNTIYF.

The V call is TRBV14, the J call TRBJ1-1; 9 bases fit TRBD1. The CDR3 has 13 amino acids. With V trimmed by 6 bases and J by 10 bases, 9 bases remained unmatched. The V gene's germline CDR1 is SGHDN and CDR2 FVKESK. CDR3 in amino acids: CASSNTGGRGAFF. CDR3 DNA: TGTGCCAGCAGTAACACAGGGGGCAGGGGAGCTTTCTTT.

This rearrangement joins TRBV11-3 to TRBJ2-3, with 10 bases lining up with TRBD1. V shed 7 bases and J 4 bases; nucleotides not matched to a gene: 5. Germline CDR1 SGHNT, CDR2 YENEEA. The CDR3 is 14 amino acids. The DNA for the CDR3 is TGTGCCAGCAATCGGGACAGGGGTCCAGATACGCAGTATTTT. As protein: CASNRDRGPDTQYF.

The gene calls are TRBV2 and TRBJ1-4, with D tentatively TRBD1 (5 bases). Deletions cut 4 bases from V and 10 bases from J, with 10 bases between. In germline, CDR1 is SNHLY, CDR2 FYNNEI. The CDR3 extends over 12 amino acids. CDR3 sequence: CASSAQVTKLFF. The CDR3 region has the DNA TGTGCCAGCAGTGCACAGGTTACAAAACTGTTTTTT.

V and J are TRBV4-3 and TRBJ1-3; the match to TRBD1 covers 8 bases. J gave up 2 bases and V 0 bases, and 0 bases lay outside the gene matches. The CDR3 loop spans 15 amino acids. CDR1 and CDR2 (germline): LGHNA, YSLEER. CDR3 region: CASSQEQGAGNTIYF. DNA for the CDR3: TGCGCCAGCAGCCAAGAACAGGGGGCTGGAAACACCATATATTTT.

The chain carries TRBV11-1 and TRBJ2-3; 8 bases agree with TRBD1. Germline V gene sequence: CDR1 SGHAT, CDR2 FQDESV (reference sequence). After removal of 5 bases from V and 4 bases from J, the junction contained 5 bases not matched to a gene. The CDR3 contains 14 residues. CDR3 bases: TGTGCCAGCAGCGTCCAGGGGGCAGCAGATACGCAGTATTTT. This sequence encodes CASSVQGAADTQYF.

The gene calls are TRBV25-1 and TRBJ1-4; D is uncertain. The CDR3 consists of 13 residues. From germline, CDR1 is MGHDK and CDR2 SYGVNS. The V gene lost 4 bases and the J gene lost 3 bases, with 6 bases spanning the gap. CDR3 amino acids: CASSVPPNEKLFF. For the CDR3, the DNA is TGTGCCAGCAGTGTCCCTCCTAATGAAAAACTGTTTTTT.

This chain connects TRBV9 to TRBJ1-2, with D hard to call. The CDR3 sequence is 14 residues long. The V end was cut by 0 bases, the J end by 8 bases, with 14 bases between. Germline loops: CDR1 SGDLS, CDR2 YYNGEE. CDR3 sequence (DNA): TGTGCCAGCAGCGTAGCTACCGAGGGTGGGGGCTACACCTTC. Translation gives CASSVATEGGGYTF.

On this clone itself: Mismatch with germline at one junction end may stem from a read error. The chain has TRBV9 and TRBJ1-2; D might be TRBD1 (5 bases). Per the germline V gene, CDR1 is SGDLS and CDR2 is YYNGEE. This CDR3 is 16 amino acids long. The CDR3 spells CASRWGVSQRDYSYTF. The CDR3 DNA reads TGTGCCAGCAGGTGGGGGGTCTCTCAGAGGGACTATAGCTACACCTTC.

The chain is built from TRBV5-1 and TRBJ2-7; D unresolved. Per germline, CDR1 SGHRS and CDR2 YFSETQ. This CDR3 has 12 amino acids. Trimming took off 4 bases at V and 1 base at J, with 6 bases between the two ends. The DNA of the CDR3 is TGCGCCAGCAGCCAAACTTCCTACGAGCAGTACTTC. Amino acid sequence: CASSQTSYEQYF.

The chain has TRBV28 and TRBJ2-5, with D possibly TRBD2 on 7 matching bases. Germline V gene sequence: CDR1 MDHEN, CDR2 SYDVKM. The CDR3 has 13 residues. The CDR3 spells CVSGGGPGETQYF. The DNA of the CDR3 is TGTGTATCTGGGGGGGGGCCGGGGGAGACCCAGTACTTC.

The genes are TRBV28 and TRBJ2-1; TRBD2 might be the D (5 bases). The CDR3 spans 15 residues. With 5 bases removed from V and 3 bases from J, the gap between germline ends came to 14 bases. In germline, CDR1 is MDHEN, CDR2 SYDVKM. CDR3 nucleotides: TGTGCCAGCAGTCCCTCTAGCCGTATCTACAATGAGCAGTTCTTC. This codes for CASSPSSRIYNEQFF.

This chain uses TRBV19 with TRBJ2-5, with D possibly being TRBD2 (5 bases). V lost 0 bases to trimming and J lost 4 bases, with 15 bases between them. The CDR3 contains 16 residues. Germline V gene data show CDR1 as LNHDA and CDR2 as SQIVND (reference sequence). For the CDR3, the DNA is TGTGCCAGTAGTATAGACCCGGGCGCCGGAGGAGAGACCCAGTACTTC. Its translation is CASSIDPGAGGETQYF.